A single sample gave rise to the 7 T cell receptor beta chains below, sequenced in a study of T cell responses to AZD1222 COVID-19 vaccine. Here immunoSEQ multiplex PCR was the method, and the copy in TCRdb shows in-frame clones only, minus some. The sample contains under 150,000 clones, approximately 85% of which appear only once. Sequenced here: peripheral blood, sampled on day 0 of AZD1222 vaccination. These receptors were taken from an adult in good health.

This clone has only one observation. This chain links TRBV29-1 with TRBJ1-6, with 11 bases aligning to TRBD1. Germline CDR1 reads SQVTM; CDR2 reads ANQGSEA. The CDR3 sequence is 13 residues long. V gave up 6 bases and J gave up 10 bases; unmatched junction bases: 5. CDR3 DNA: TGCAGCGTAAGGGACAGGGGGATATCACCCCTCCACTTT. Its translation: CSVRDRGISPLHF.

The chain carries TRBV19 and TRBJ2-2, with 7 bases aligning to TRBD2. Germline V CDR1 and CDR2: LNHDA, SQIVND (reference sequence). CDR3 size: 15 residues. With 0 bases clipped from V and 6 bases from J, the junction kept 4 bases outside the gene matches. Here the CDR3 reads CASSIDRRGAGELFF. DNA of the CDR3: TGTGCCAGTAGTATAGATCGACGGGGGGCCGGGGAGCTGTTTTTT.

The chain links TRBV7-3 to TRBJ1-6, with D hard to call. Germline V gene lookup returns CDR1 SGHTA and CDR2 FQGTGA. The V end lost 2 bases, the J end lost 3 bases, and 8 bases lay between the germline ends. The CDR3 covers 15 residues. The CDR3 loop is CASSLGRSYNSPLHF. CDR3 nucleotide sequence: TGTGCCAGCAGCTTAGGGCGGAGCTATAATTCACCCCTCCACTTT.

This chain uses TRBV5-3 with TRBJ2-1; 8 nucleotides line up with TRBD1. TRBV5-3 is designated an ORF whose function remains uncertain. Germline trimming cut 1 base from V and 6 bases from J; bases unmatched to any gene: 9. The CDR3 has 16 amino acids. The CDR3 DNA is TGTGCCAGAAGCTTGTATTCCAGGGGGCTGGTCAATGAGCAGTTCTTC. This gives the protein CARSLYSRGLVNEQFF.

This sequence joins TRBV19 and TRBJ2-1, with a possible D match to TRBD2 (6 bases). Deletions cut 6 bases from V and 6 bases from J, with 15 bases between. The V gene's germline CDR1 is LNHDA and CDR2 SQIVND (reference sequence). This CDR3 is built from 14 residues. The chain's CDR3 is CASRPGLYPNEQFF. The CDR3 coding sequence is TGTGCCAGTAGGCCGGGACTTTACCCCAATGAGCAGTTCTTC.

CDR3 sequence: CASSLGDSQETQYF. The CDR3 DNA sequence: TGTGCCAGCAGCCTGGGGGACAGCCAAGAGACCCAGTACTTC. The V and J genes are TRBV9 and TRBJ2-5; TRBD1 matches at 7 bases. The CDR3 sequence is 14 residues long. The germline CDR1 and CDR2 sequences are SGDLS and YYNGEE. With 4 bases clipped from V and 1 base from J, the junction kept 4 bases outside the gene matches.

The chain carries TRBV6-2 or TRBV6-3 and TRBJ1-4; unclear D gene. There are 15 residues in the CDR3. The V gene lost 6 bases and the J gene lost 8 bases, with 19 bases spanning the gap. The germline V gene has CDR1 MNHEY and CDR2 SVGEGT. As DNA, the CDR3 is TGTGCCAGCAGCCCAAGACGTATACCAGGAGAAAAACTGTTTTTT. This codes for CASSPRRIPGEKLFF.